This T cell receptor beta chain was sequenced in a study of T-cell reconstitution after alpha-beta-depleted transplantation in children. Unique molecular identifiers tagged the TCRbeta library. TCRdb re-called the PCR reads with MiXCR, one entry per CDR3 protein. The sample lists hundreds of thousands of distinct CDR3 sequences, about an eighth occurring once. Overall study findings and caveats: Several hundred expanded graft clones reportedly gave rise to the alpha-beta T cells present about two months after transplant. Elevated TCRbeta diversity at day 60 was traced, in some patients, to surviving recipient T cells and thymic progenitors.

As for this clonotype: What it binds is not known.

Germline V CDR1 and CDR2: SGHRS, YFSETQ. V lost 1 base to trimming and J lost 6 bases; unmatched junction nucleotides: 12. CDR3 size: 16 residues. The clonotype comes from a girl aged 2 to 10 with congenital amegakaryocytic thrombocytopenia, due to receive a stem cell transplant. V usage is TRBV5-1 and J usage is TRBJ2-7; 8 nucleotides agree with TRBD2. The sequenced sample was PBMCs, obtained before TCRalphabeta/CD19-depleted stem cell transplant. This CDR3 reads CASSLNAAGESSEQYF. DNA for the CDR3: TGCGCCAGCAGCTTGAACGCAGCGGGAGAAAGTAGCGAGCAGTACTTC.